Presented here are 13 T cell receptor beta chains from one specimen sequenced in a study of identical twins. TCRdb re-called the 5' RACE reads with MiXCR, one entry per CDR3 protein. In the table there are some 330,000 distinct CDR3 sequences, around 9% of which are singletons. Sequenced input: naive T cells sorted from blood. These receptors originate from a woman aged 50 to 65 in good health.

The chain recombines TRBV24-1 with TRBJ1-1; 9 nucleotides match TRBD1. Germline assignment: CDR1 KGHDR and CDR2 SFDVKD. Trimming at V came to 6 bases and at J to 4 bases, leaving 2 bases not matched to a gene. The CDR3 sequence is 13 residues long. The CDR3 sequence is CATSQTGGTEAFF. As DNA, the CDR3 is TGTGCCACCAGTCAGACAGGGGGCACTGAAGCTTTCTTT.

This clonotype was observed many times. This chain joins TRBV29-1 and TRBJ2-1; D remains ambiguous. The CDR3 loop spans 13 amino acids. The germline gives CDR1 SQVTM, CDR2 ANQGSEA. V lost 8 bases and J lost 5, with 16 bases in between. In nucleotides, the CDR3 is TGCAGCTTCACATGGACGGTCGACAATGAGCAGTTCTTC. Amino acids: CSFTWTVDNEQFF.

This clonotype came up many times. This chain joins TRBV5-1 and TRBJ1-2, with D possibly matching TRBD1 (5 bases). This CDR3 comprises 13 residues. Trimming removed 4 bases at V and 2 bases at J, with 9 bases between. CDR1 and CDR2 from the germline V gene are SGHRS and YFSETQ. The CDR3 spells CASSGDGNYGYTF. CDR3 nucleotide sequence: TGCGCCAGCAGCGGGGACGGCAACTATGGCTACACCTTC.

This rearrangement joins TRBV5-1 to TRBJ2-3; maybe TRBD2 (6 bases). Germline V gene data show CDR1 as SGHRS and CDR2 as YFSETQ. Trimming shortened V by 5 bases and J by 5 bases, and 18 bases separated the two germline ends. The CDR3 is made up of 15 amino acids. CDR3 coding DNA: TGCGCCAGCAGTGCTTGGGAGGCGAGGGGAGATACGCAGTATTTT. Translating it yields CASSAWEARGDTQYF.

As to this clonotype: A much larger clone differs from this one at a single base, so this may be a read error. The genes are TRBV4-1 and TRBJ2-1; unclear D gene. The CDR3 is made up of 15 amino acids. V lost 2 bases to trimming and J lost 6 bases, with 14 bases between them. Germline-derived CDR1 and CDR2 are MGHRA and YSYEKL. CDR3 sequence reads: CASSQIGIASNEQFF. The CDR3 DNA follows: TGCGCCAGCAGCCAAATAGGGATCGCCTCCAATGAGCAGTTCTTC.

This clonotype was counted between two and nine times. J is TRBJ1-5 and V is TRBV7-2; a possible D gene is TRBD1 (6 bases). The V and J ends lost 1 base and 2 bases respectively, with 9 bases between them. The CDR3 is made up of 15 amino acids. CDR1 and CDR2 from the germline V gene are SGHTA and FQGNSA. The DNA for the CDR3 is TGTGCCAGCAGCTTAGTGGGGGCTGGCAATCAGCCCCAGCATTTT. This translates into CASSLVGAGNQPQHF.

This clonotype was seen only a few times. This rearrangement joins TRBV21-1 to TRBJ2-3; the D call TRBD1 from the table was never checked on the DNA. TRBV21-1 is labeled a pseudogene. The CDR3 contains 15 residues. The CDR3 is CASSYGANPTDTQYF. CDR3 bases: TGTGCCAGCAGCTACGGGGCCAATCCCACAGATACGCAGTATTTT.

The V call is TRBV4-1, the J call TRBJ2-5, with 9 bases identical to TRBD2. Germline V gene data show CDR1 as MGHRA and CDR2 as YSYEKL. The ends lost 0 bases at V and 8 bases at J; junction bases unmatched: 7. CDR3 length: 15 amino acids. The chain's CDR3 is CASSQEASGERTQYF. The CDR3 region has the DNA TGCGCCAGCAGCCAAGAGGCTAGCGGGGAGAGAACCCAGTACTTC.

The rearrangement joins TRBV6-2 or TRBV6-3 to TRBJ2-7; 10 bases line up with TRBD2. Germline V gene lookup returns CDR1 MNHEY and CDR2 SVGEGT. This CDR3 is 14 amino acids long. V dropped 5 bases and J dropped 5; count of bases not matched to a gene: 6. CDR3: CASSPAGGPHEQYV. The CDR3, as DNA: TGTGCCAGCAGTCCAGCGGGAGGGCCCCACGAGCAGTACGTC.

The chain links TRBV5-1 to TRBJ2-3; TRBD2 aligns across 9 bases. The CDR3 has 15 residues. Losses at the gene ends were 0 bases for V and 9 bases for J; bases not matched to a gene: 8. The germline V gene has CDR1 SGHRS and CDR2 YFSETQ. CDR3 loop: CASSLGLAGMRTQYF. CDR3 coding DNA: TGCGCCAGCAGCTTGGGTCTAGCGGGAATGAGAACGCAGTATTTT.

As to this clonotype: Given the absence of the conserved phenylalanine or tryptophan at the CDR3 end, a read error is likely. This sequence joins TRBV6-4 and TRBJ1-1; TRBD1 matches at 8 bases. This CDR3 has 14 amino acids. Germline V gene data show CDR1 as MRHNA and CDR2 as SNTAGT. The V and J ends lost 2 bases and 4 bases, in that order; junction bases with no gene match: 3. CDR3: CASSDTDRGTEAFY. The CDR3 bases are TGTGCCAGCAGTGACACCGACAGGGGCACTGAAGCTTTCTAT.

The chain employs TRBV10-3 and TRBJ2-7, with 9 bases fitting TRBD2. The trim removed 0 bases at V and 7 bases at J, leaving 10 bases unmatched. The CDR3 covers 16 residues. Germline CDR1 reads ENHRY; CDR2 reads SYGVKD. CDR3 nucleotides: TGTGCCATCAGTGAGTCCTTAGCGGGAGCGCGTCGAGAGCAGTACTTC. This encodes CAISESLAGARREQYF.

The chain recombines TRBV5-6 with TRBJ1-4, with 8 bases that match TRBD1. This CDR3 comprises 15 residues. Germline V gene lookup returns CDR1 SGHDT and CDR2 YYEEEE. V shed 6 bases, J shed 4 bases, and the junction held 8 bases outside the gene matches. In DNA, the CDR3 is TGTGCCAGCACCCGGACAGGGACCTTTAATGAAAAACTGTTTTTT. This gives the protein CASTRTGTFNEKLFF.